The entry that follows covers one TCR beta chain sequence. As yet, its antigen is unknown. MiXCR, applied by TCRdb to the 5' RACE reads, yields one record per CDR3 protein. The data show 130,000 or so distinct CDR3 sequences, around 7% seen once. The data are from a study of CD8 T cells in ankylosing spondylitis. Trimming took off 2 bases at V and 1 base at J, with 20 bases between the two ends. Germline values: CDR1 KGHSH, CDR2 LQKENI. The CDR3 sequence is 18 residues long. Study results and caveats: Peripheral blood held disease-linked clones only at relatively low frequency, and these were CD8+. Disease-linked clones reportedly concentrated significantly in matched ankylosing spondylitis synovial fluid. A TCR beta motif of eight highly homologous variants appeared characteristic of ankylosing spondylitis blood. Previously reported in reactive arthritis synovial fluid and blood were some of the motif variants.

The receptor comes from a male donor with ankylosing spondylitis or in good health (not recorded which). The chain links TRBV18 to TRBJ1-2; no firm D call. Material for sequencing was blood, either unsorted or a sorted T cell fraction (not recorded which). The CDR3 loop reads CASSPLILQSPVNYGYTF. CDR3 DNA sequence: TGTGCCAGCTCACCATTAATACTTCAGAGCCCCGTTAACTATGGCTACACCTTC.